The present TCR beta chain was sequenced within a study of blood T cell repertoires in COVID-19. This clone has at least ten counts. The repertoire was sequenced with immunoSEQ multiplex PCR; TCRdb's copy has only in-frame clones and lacks some. Among roughly 180,000 clones listed, 81% were seen once. The cohort comprised adults aged roughly 18 to 95 years residing in 20 to 25 US areas. Each participant's cohort was designated according to participant-reported clinical history. V shed 4 bases and J 3 bases; nucleotides not matched to a gene: 9. Germline V gene sequence: CDR1 SGHRS, CDR2 YFSETQ. The CDR3 has 17 amino acids.

The material sequenced was PBMCs or T cells enriched from blood (not recorded which). The V and J genes are TRBV5-1 and TRBJ2-1; TRBD2 matches 11 bases. This sequence was found in a woman between 35 and 50 years old with acute COVID-19. The CDR3 DNA follows: TGCGCCAGCAGCCCTGGAACTAGCGGGAGTTTCTACAATGAGCAGTTCTTC. It codes for CASSPGTSGSFYNEQFF.